This record looks at one T cell receptor beta chain sequence and its context. The data stem from a study of blood T cell repertoires in COVID-19. Study information: The cDNA or gDNA used as material had been derived from T cells, B-cell-depleted T cells, or PBMCs.

CDR1 is LGHNT and CDR2 is FRNRAP in the germline V gene. The CDR3 spans 13 residues. V gave up 9 bases and J gave up 2 bases; unmatched junction bases: 6. In the original processing: Amplification from reference gene primers served as the basis for estimated nucleated cell counts. Produced via immunoSEQ multiplex PCR; TCRdb's table is partial and in-frame only. That table furnishes V, J and clone size, whereas the DNA furnished D and trimming. Altogether more than 85,000 clones are present, roughly 80% being singletons, with the ten largest covering around a sixth. The chain carries TRBV12-5 and TRBJ1-1, with 7 bases lining up with TRBD1. Sequenced input: peripheral blood. The receptor was isolated from a woman in her fifties or sixties with acute or convalescent COVID-19. This chain's CDR3 is CASHRGSNTEAFF. The CDR3, as DNA: TGTGCTAGCCACAGGGGTTCAAACACTGAAGCTTTCTTT. Combining the CDR3 with reference TRBV12-5 and TRBJ1-1 gives the whole variable domain DARVTQTPRHKVTEMGQEVTMRCQPILGHNTVFWYRQTMMQGLELLAYFRNRAPLDDSGMPKDRFSAEMPDATLATLKIQPSEPRDSAVYFCASHRGSNTEAFFGQGTRLTVV.